The clone carrying this TCR beta chain was recorded once. Though probably carrying unrecorded immune exposures, donors were nominally healthy at sampling. The CDR3 spans 13 residues. Trimming took 1 base from V and 7 from J, leaving 8 bases between them. Germline V lookup: CDR1 GTSNPN, CDR2 SVGIG (reference sequence). These data originate in a study of cytomegalovirus exposure and HLA in healthy donors. The PCR contained 60 Vbeta and 13 Jbeta primers. Sequenced by immunoSEQ multiplex PCR; TCRdb stores in-frame clones only, minus some. The data contain more than 85,000 clones, approximately 69% of them seen just once; the ten biggest clones take up 1.2%.

Input material: PBMCs. This chain joins TRBV30 and TRBJ1-6, with D possibly matching TRBD1 (6 bases). The sequence was collected from a female donor in good health and CMV-seronegative. The DNA for the CDR3 is TGTGCCTGGAGTGAGGGGGGGAATTCACCCCTCCACTTT. This gives the protein CAWSEGGNSPLHF.